The clone carrying this T cell receptor beta chain was picked up one time. Its antigen remains unidentified. The sample belongs to a study of T cell clonotyping in hematopoietic cell transplantation. The CDR3 is 16 residues long. Germline CDR1 reads SGHDT; CDR2 reads YYEEEE. After removal of 4 bases from V and 4 bases from J, the junction contained 13 bases not matched to a gene. Clones were read by immunoSEQ multiplex PCR, and TCRdb kept only the in-frame ones, dropping some. The table has about 16,000 clones, around 90% seen once. Regarding the study as a whole: Recipient TCR diversity dropped after transplant; expanded clonotypes rose from day 30 to 180. Higher Inverse Simpson Index values in graft donor and pretransplant recipient predicted broader posttransplant TCR diversity.

The sequenced sample was peripheral blood mononuclear cells. The chain employs TRBV5-6 and TRBJ2-5; 7 bases agree with TRBD1. The clonotype comes from a man aged 50-60 years in good health. Some clones in this sample may be carry-over from other donors' samples. The CDR3 loop reads CASSGTGESRGETQYF. The CDR3 region has the DNA TGTGCCAGCAGCGGAACAGGGGAGAGTCGGGGAGAGACCCAGTACTTC.